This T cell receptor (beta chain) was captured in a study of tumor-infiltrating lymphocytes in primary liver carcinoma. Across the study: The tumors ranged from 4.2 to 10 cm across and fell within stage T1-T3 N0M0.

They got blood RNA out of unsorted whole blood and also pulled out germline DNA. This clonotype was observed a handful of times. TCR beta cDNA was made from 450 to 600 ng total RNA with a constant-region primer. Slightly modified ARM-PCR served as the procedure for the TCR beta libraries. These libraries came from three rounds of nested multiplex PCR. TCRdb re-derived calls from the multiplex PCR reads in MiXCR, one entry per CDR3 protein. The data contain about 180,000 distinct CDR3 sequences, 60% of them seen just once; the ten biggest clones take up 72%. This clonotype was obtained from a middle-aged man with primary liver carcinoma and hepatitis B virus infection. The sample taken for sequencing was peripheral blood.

Here the CDR3 DNA reads TGTGCCAGCAGCCAAGATACGCGGGAGGGGACGCAGTATTTT. Amino acids: CASSQDTREGTQYF. The chain employs TRBV4-2 and TRBJ2-3; TRBD2 matches at 9 bases. Trimming took 0 bases from V and 9 from J; bases not matched to a gene: 4. Looked up from germline, CDR1 is LGHNA and CDR2 is YNFKEQ. The CDR3 sequence is 14 residues long.